This T cell receptor beta chain originates from a study of shared clonotypes between healthy human individuals. At the level of the study: Each donor had three CD4 naive, three CD4 memory, two CD8 naive and one CD8 memory plate.

Points on this clone: Antigen: not known.

Trimming took off 5 bases at V and 5 bases at J, with 18 bases between the two ends. Germline-derived CDR1 and CDR2 are SEHNR and FQNEAQ (reference sequence). The CDR3 is made up of 15 amino acids. Study conclusions and caveats: The generation probabilities recorded for non-shared clonotypes fell below those of clonotypes shared by all four donors. Sorted-subset samples were not fully sequenced, rarefaction indicated. The diversity represented, both genetic and in exposure history, was limited by few donors.

The data were produced by immunoSEQ multiplex PCR, yet TCRdb's version contains in-frame clones alone and is incomplete. The data show a few million clones, with 85% to 95% seen just once and around 0.4% held by the top ten. The sequenced sample consisted of naive CD4+ T cells from PBMCs. Documented subset: CD45RA+ positively selected. This clonotype was obtained from a man younger than 30 in good health. Some clones in this sample may be carry-over from other donors' samples. V gene TRBV7-9 combines with J gene TRBJ1-2; the D is unclear. The chain's CDR3 is CASSATRPSGYGYTF. CDR3 DNA sequence: TGTGCCAGCAGCGCTACTAGGCCCTCGGGGTATGGCTACACCTTC.